This TCR beta chain was sequenced in a study of T cells in localized non-small cell lung cancer. A word on this clone: The antigen remains undetermined.

Regarding the study as a whole: There was higher T cell clonality in uninvolved adjacent lung than in tumor, and it was highest there. Researchers found a median around 50 of the top 100 tumor clones in adjacent lung. Higher T cell density in the blood was associated with longer overall survival, whereas higher adjacent-lung clonality associated with shorter survival.

Profiled with immunoSEQ multiplex PCR; TCRdb holds only in-frame clones, not every one. Among about 23,000 clones listed, approximately 84% were seen once. This CDR3 has 13 amino acids. Losses at the gene ends were 6 bases for V and 8 bases for J; bases not matched to a gene: 8. The germline gives CDR1 MNHEY, CDR2 SVGAGI. This sample comprised peripheral blood, obtained before any cancer treatment. The V gene is TRBV6-5, the J gene TRBJ1-2, with 8 positions matching TRBD1. The source is a male donor aged 60 or older with stage I squamous cell lung carcinoma. CDR3 amino acids: CASRKTGVGGYTF. CDR3 DNA: TGTGCCAGCAGGAAGACAGGGGTAGGGGGCTACACCTTC.